This TCR beta chain was identified in a study of HIV-infected children after antiretroviral therapy interruption (dated by TCRdb to the late 2010s). For the study in its entirety: All eight included children had a CD4+ count above 500 and a viral load below 50 copies/ml, with four on planned treatment interruption and four on continuous treatment. Continuous-treatment samples were analyzed from corresponding weeks 0, 48 and 150. Alongside measurements of thymic output, TCR repertoires of children on planned treatment interruption were compared with TCR repertoires of children on continuous antiretroviral treatment. Recorded exposure to EBV and CMV was present in most of the participating children. In the interruption arm, samples were obtained at week 0, week 12, end of interruption (week 24 or 48), and about 3 years after study end. A median age of roughly 10 years was recorded in the interruption group, and a median age of 8 years was recorded in the continuous treatment group. The paper's findings and limits, for the study overall: The small number of patients is a limitation, and caution is needed when interpreting the data. An increase in the naive CD4+ Gini coefficient was observed by the end of treatment interruption, suggesting clonal expansion, and a return to baseline was observed by 3 years. For naive CD4+ repertoires of PTI patients, CDR3 sharing between time points dropped once interruption began, while many sequences were shared between the end of interruption and 3 years later. Minor non-naive CD45RA+ populations, such as EMRA or stem memory cells, might be present among the sorted CD45RA+ naive cells.

This clonotype was observed many times. This receptor's antigen is unknown. The sample holds no much larger clone one base away, and base qualities are not on file. Library creation used 3' RACE. TCR libraries were built from RNA using a 3' RACE protocol with unique molecular identifiers to correct PCR amplification bias. As many as 12 amplicon libraries were pooled and then sequenced on an Illumina MiSeq using v2 2x250 paired-end chemistry. Per the original workflow: Reads were processed with Decombinator for assignment of V and J genes and CDR3, and barcode-based correction of errors and PCR bias was applied. Before the Gini coefficient was calculated with the R ineq package, repertoires were subsampled to the same depth. Three approaches were used to assess CDR3 similarity: GLIPH, Hamming distance and a shared triplet metric. TCRdb reran the public reads through fastp at Q25 and MiXCR, keeping productive beta chains. When rows share a CDR3 protein, they turn into one entry using the most common DNA and genes. The V and J calls reflect TCRdb's pipeline rather than the authors' work. The sample table lists about 37,000 distinct CDR3 sequences, 6.5% of them with a count of one. Jointly, the top ten make up approximately 0.9% of the sample.

The treatment or condition label for this specimen denotes: PENTA 11 planned treatment interruption arm or continuous ART arm. The participants were children from the United Kingdom between 2 and 15 years old who had been on ART with at least three drugs for 24 weeks or longer. The study required cryopreserved PBMCs containing at least 5 million viable cells, and several candidate patients were excluded because of low viable PBMC yield. Naive CD4+ CD45RA+ CD45RO- T cells were FACS-sorted from thawed PBMCs on a FACSAria III cell sorter. The sorted cells were fixed, and RNA was then extracted with the RNeasy FFPE kit and afterward with the RNeasy Micro kit. From its cysteine to its phenylalanine, the CDR3 spans 15 amino acids. Only the CDR3 DNA stays, 45 bases, in frame from base 1. The germline V gene specifies SGHTA as CDR1 and FQGNSA as CDR2. The germline ends are 13 bases apart after V is trimmed by 5 bases and J by 2 bases.

This sequence originates from a pool of human donors with HIV. The V and J segments used are TRBV7-2 and TRBJ2-1, with a tentative D gene TRBD1 over 6 matching bases. Material: CD45RA+ CD4+ T cells from PBMCs, pooled from several time points, obtained from a donor given antiretroviral therapy, either interrupted or continuous. Read against the paper, the sample's cell subset or site label means: naive CD4+ CD45RA+ CD45RO- T cells. CDR3 loop: CASSASGVTYNEQFF. The nucleotides are TGTGCCAGCAGCGCCTCAGGGGTCACCTACAATGAGCAGTTCTTC.